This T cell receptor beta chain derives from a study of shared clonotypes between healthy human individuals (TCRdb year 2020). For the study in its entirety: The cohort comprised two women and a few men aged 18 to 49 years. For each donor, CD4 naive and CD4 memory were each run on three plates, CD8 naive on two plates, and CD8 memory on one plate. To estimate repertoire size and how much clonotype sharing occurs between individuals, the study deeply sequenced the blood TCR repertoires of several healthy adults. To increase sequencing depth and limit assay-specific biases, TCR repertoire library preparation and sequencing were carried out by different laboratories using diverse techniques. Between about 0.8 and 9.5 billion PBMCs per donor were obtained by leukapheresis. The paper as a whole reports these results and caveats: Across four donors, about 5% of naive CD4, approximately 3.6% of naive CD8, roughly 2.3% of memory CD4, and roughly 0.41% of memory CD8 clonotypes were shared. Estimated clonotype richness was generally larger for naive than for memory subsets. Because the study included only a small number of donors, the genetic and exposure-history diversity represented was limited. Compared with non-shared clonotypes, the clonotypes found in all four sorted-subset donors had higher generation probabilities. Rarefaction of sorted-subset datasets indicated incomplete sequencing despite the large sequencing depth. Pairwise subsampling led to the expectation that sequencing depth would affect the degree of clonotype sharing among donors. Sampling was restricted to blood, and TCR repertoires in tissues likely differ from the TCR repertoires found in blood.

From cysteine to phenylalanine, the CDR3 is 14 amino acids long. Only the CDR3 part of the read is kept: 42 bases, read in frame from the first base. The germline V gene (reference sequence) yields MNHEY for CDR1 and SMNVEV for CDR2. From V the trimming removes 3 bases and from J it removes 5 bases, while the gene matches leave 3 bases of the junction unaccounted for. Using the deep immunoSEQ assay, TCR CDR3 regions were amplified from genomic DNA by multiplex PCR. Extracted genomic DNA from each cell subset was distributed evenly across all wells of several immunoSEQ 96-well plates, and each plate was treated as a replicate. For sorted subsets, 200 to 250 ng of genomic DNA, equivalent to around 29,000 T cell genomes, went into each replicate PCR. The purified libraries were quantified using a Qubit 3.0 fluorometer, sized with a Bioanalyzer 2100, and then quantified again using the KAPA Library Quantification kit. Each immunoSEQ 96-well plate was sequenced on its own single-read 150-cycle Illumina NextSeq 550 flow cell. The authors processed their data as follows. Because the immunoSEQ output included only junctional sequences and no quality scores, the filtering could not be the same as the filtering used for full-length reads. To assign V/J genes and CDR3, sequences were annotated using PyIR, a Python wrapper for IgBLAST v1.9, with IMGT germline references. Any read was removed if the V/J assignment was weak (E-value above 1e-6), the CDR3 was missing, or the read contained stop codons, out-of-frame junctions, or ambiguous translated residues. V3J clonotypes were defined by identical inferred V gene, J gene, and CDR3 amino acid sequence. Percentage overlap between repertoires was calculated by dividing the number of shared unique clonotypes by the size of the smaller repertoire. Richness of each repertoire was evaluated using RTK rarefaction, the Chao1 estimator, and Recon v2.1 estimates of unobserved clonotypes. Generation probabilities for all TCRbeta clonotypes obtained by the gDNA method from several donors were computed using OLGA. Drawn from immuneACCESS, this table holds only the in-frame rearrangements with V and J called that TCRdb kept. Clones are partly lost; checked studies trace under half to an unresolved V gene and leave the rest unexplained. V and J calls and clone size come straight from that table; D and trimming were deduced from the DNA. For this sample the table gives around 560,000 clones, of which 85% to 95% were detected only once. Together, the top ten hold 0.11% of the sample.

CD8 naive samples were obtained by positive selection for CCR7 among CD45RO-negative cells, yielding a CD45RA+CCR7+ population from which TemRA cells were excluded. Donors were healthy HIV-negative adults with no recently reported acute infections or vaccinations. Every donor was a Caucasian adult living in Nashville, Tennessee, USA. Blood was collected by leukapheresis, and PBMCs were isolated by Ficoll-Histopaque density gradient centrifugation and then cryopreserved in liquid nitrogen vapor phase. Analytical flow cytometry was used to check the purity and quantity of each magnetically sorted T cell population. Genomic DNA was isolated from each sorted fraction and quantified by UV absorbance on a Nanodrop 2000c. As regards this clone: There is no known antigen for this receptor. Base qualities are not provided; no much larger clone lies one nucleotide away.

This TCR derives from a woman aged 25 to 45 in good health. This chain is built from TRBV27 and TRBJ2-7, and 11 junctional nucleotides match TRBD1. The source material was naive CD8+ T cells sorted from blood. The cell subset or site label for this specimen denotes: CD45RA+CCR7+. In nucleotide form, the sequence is TGTGCCAGCAGTTTCGGACAGGGGGCCCACGAGCAGTACTTC. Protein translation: CASSFGQGAHEQYF.